These 20 T cell receptor beta chains were sequenced from one sample in a study of blood T cells in healthy people across ages. The authors ran a second PCR of about 6 to 11 cycles using a sample-barcoded 5' primer and a J-beta primer mix. Using its own MiXCR run on the 5' RACE reads, TCRdb lists one record per CDR3 protein. The sample contains 2 million or so distinct CDR3 sequences, 49% of which appear only once. The specimen sequenced was blood. Receptors originate from a woman aged 40-49 years in good health.

The CDR3 DNA sequence: TGCAGTGCTAGAGAGACCTCAGGAGTGTTAGCCAAAAACATTCAGTACTTC. Translating gives CSARETSGVLAKNIQYF. The V call is TRBV20-1, the J call TRBJ2-4; D not certain. In germline, CDR1 is DFQATT, CDR2 SNEGSKA (reference sequence). CDR3 length: 17 amino acids. V shed 0 bases and J shed 0 bases, with 15 bases lying between them.

The J gene is TRBJ1-1, the V gene TRBV6-1; D gene ambiguous. Deletions cut 2 bases from V and 2 bases from J, with 6 bases between. Germline CDR1 and CDR2: MNHNS and SASEGT. The CDR3 has 13 amino acids. CDR3 DNA: TGTGCCAGCAGTGAATTATCTAACACTGAAGCTTTCTTT. Translation: CASSELSNTEAFF.

The chain has TRBV7-2 and TRBJ2-2, with 9 positions matching TRBD2. Unmatched junction bases numbered 6, after V lost 2 bases and J lost 2 bases. The CDR3 spans 17 residues. The germline gives CDR1 SGHTA, CDR2 FQGNSA. The CDR3 DNA is TGTGCCAGCAGCTTACCCCGACTAGCGGATAACACCGGGGAGCTGTTTTTT. Translation gives CASSLPRLADNTGELFF.

The chain combines TRBV28 with TRBJ2-3; 9 bases match TRBD2. Germline V gene data show CDR1 as MDHEN and CDR2 as SYDVKM. The V gene end was trimmed by 5 bases and the J gene end by 5 bases; junction bases not matched to a gene: 5. CDR3 length: 14 amino acids. The CDR3 loop reads CASSVAGVVDTQYF. The CDR3 nucleotides are TGTGCCAGCAGTGTAGCGGGGGTAGTAGATACGCAGTATTTT.

The CDR3 reads CASSYPSVGDEETQYF. DNA of the CDR3: TGTGCCAGCAGTTACCCCTCCGTGGGGGACGAGGAGACCCAGTACTTC. The chain recombines TRBV6-6 with TRBJ2-5, with D perhaps TRBD1 or TRBD2 (5 bases each). The CDR3 contains 16 residues. Germline V gene sequence: CDR1 MNHNY, CDR2 SVGAGI (reference sequence). With 2 bases removed from V and 5 bases from J, the gap between germline ends came to 18 bases.

In its sample, this clonotype was seen a few times. This rearrangement joins TRBV6-6 to TRBJ2-3; TRBD1 is a possible D gene (6 bases). The CDR3 is 14 residues long. CDR1 and CDR2 from the germline V gene are MNHNY and SVGAGI (reference sequence). V lost 7 bases and J 0 bases, leaving 11 bases between the germline ends. Here the CDR3 reads CASIDRLSTDTQYF. In DNA form, the CDR3 reads TGTGCCAGCATTGACAGGCTTAGCACAGATACGCAGTATTTT.

This clonotype was detected only a few times. The chain has TRBV28 and TRBJ2-7; 7 positions match TRBD1. The germline V gene has CDR1 MDHEN and CDR2 SYDVKM. Trimming took 4 bases from V and 2 from J; bases not matched to a gene: 11. This CDR3 contains 16 residues. CDR3: CASSSYYGTDTYEQYF. For the CDR3, the DNA is TGTGCCAGCAGTTCTTACTACGGGACAGATACCTACGAGCAGTACTTC.

V gene TRBV6-2 or TRBV6-3 combines with J gene TRBJ2-7; 9 positions agree with TRBD1. Trimming cost V 7 bases and J 2 bases; bases outside gene matches: 12. CDR1 MNHEY and CDR2 SVGEGT come from the germline V gene. The length of the CDR3 is 16 residues. The DNA of the CDR3 is TGTGCCAGCATATTTAGACTCGGGACAGGGACCTACGAGCAGTACTTC. Translation: CASIFRLGTGTYEQYF.

This clonotype was detected only a few times. The chain has TRBV7-2 and TRBJ2-1, with a weak D call TRBD2 (5 bases). Germline V CDR1 and CDR2: SGHTA, FQGNSA. V lost 1 base and J lost 5, with 18 bases in between. The CDR3 has 17 residues. The chain's CDR3 is CASSLGRVGGLNNEQFF. CDR3 DNA sequence: TGTGCCAGCAGCTTAGGGCGGGTCGGCGGGCTCAACAATGAGCAGTTCTTC.

The chain joins TRBV20-1 to TRBJ2-1; D might be TRBD1 (5 bases). The CDR3 is 14 residues long. The germline CDR1 and CDR2 sequences are DFQATT and SNEGSKA (reference sequence). V gave up 3 bases and J gave up 2 bases, with 11 bases separating them. The CDR3 sequence: CSASGQGAYNEQFF. Here the CDR3 DNA reads TGCAGTGCTAGCGGTCAGGGCGCCTACAATGAGCAGTTCTTC.

In its sample, this clonotype was seen a few times. The chain recombines TRBV3-1 with TRBJ2-5; D gene uncertain. The CDR3 has 14 residues. Germline CDR1 and CDR2: LGHDT and YNNKEL (reference sequence). V was cut by 1 base and J by 5 bases, with 11 bases left in between. CDR3 region: CASSQGLGWETQYF. CDR3 coding DNA: TGTGCCAGCAGCCAAGGCCTCGGGTGGGAGACCCAGTACTTC.

The chain links TRBV7-9 to TRBJ2-1; tentative D call: TRBD1 (6 bases). Germline-derived CDR1 and CDR2 are SEHNR and FQNEAQ (reference sequence). The ends were cut back, 7 bases at V and 6 bases at J, with 13 bases in the middle. The CDR3 consists of 13 residues. CDR3 sequence (DNA): TGTGCCAGCATCCAGGGACACTTCAATGAGCAGTTCTTC. Protein sequence: CASIQGHFNEQFF.

The sample holds a few counts of this clonotype. DNA of the CDR3: TGTGCCAGCAGCCCCGAGGTAGCCGCCCAATACAATGAGCAGTTCTTC. It encodes CASSPEVAAQYNEQFF. The V gene is TRBV7-9, the J gene TRBJ2-1; D is uncertain. The germline CDR1 and CDR2 sequences are SEHNR and FQNEAQ (reference sequence). This CDR3 has 16 residues. V was trimmed by 5 bases and J by 4 bases, leaving 18 bases between them. The full variable domain, in which reference TRBV7-9 and TRBJ2-1 provide the parts outside the CDR3, is DTGVSQNPRHKITKRGQNVTFRCDPISEHNRLYWYRQTLGQGPEFLTYFQNEAQLEKSRLLSDRFSAERPKGSFSTLEIQRTEQGDSAMYLCASSPEVAAQYNEQFFGPGTRLTVL.

J is TRBJ2-3 and V is TRBV4-3; a possible D gene is TRBD2 (5 bases). CDR1 and CDR2 from the germline V gene are LGHNA and YSLEER. V was shortened by 0 bases and J by 6 bases, with 16 bases between the two germline ends. The CDR3 has 16 amino acids. This chain's CDR3 is CASSQDLSGGPDTQYF. CDR3 DNA: TGCGCCAGCAGCCAAGATCTCAGCGGTGGCCCGGATACGCAGTATTTT.

The table lists this clonotype with a few counts. V usage is TRBV7-2 and J usage is TRBJ1-2; D unclear. Germline-derived CDR1 and CDR2 are SGHTA and FQGNSA. This CDR3 has 13 amino acids. V was trimmed by 3 bases and J by 7 bases, leaving 12 bases between them. CDR3 region: CASSFSSGSGYTF. In DNA, the CDR3 is TGTGCCAGCAGCTTTTCTAGTGGGTCTGGCTACACCTTC.

This rearrangement joins TRBV5-1 to TRBJ2-5; D gene unclear. Germline V gene lookup returns CDR1 SGHRS and CDR2 YFSETQ. Trimming shortened V by 0 bases and J by 9 bases, and 9 bases separated the two germline ends. The CDR3 consists of 12 residues. Written as DNA, the CDR3 is TGCGCCAGCAGCTTGGGGCCGGCGTCCCAGTACTTC. Translating gives CASSLGPASQYF.

As concerns this clonotype: An end of the junction does not agree with germline; a read error may underlie this. The rearrangement links TRBV6-5 to TRBJ2-7, with TRBD1 matching 7 bases. This CDR3 spans 15 amino acids. Germline CDR1 is MNHEY and CDR2 is SVGAGI. The CDR3 DNA sequence: TGTGCCAGCAAGACCACAGGGGAACGCTCCGACGAGCAGTACTTC. This translates into CASKTTGERSDEQYF.

This clonotype has a handful of counts. As DNA, the CDR3 is TGCGCCAGCAGGAATCAGCGCACGACCCAGTACTTC. Protein sequence: CASRNQRTTQYF. The V gene is TRBV5-1, the J gene TRBJ2-7, with D unresolved. The end of the DNA fits TRBJ2-5 better, so the J call may be wrong. The CDR3 runs to 12 residues. CDR1 and CDR2 (germline): SGHRS, YFSETQ.

This clonotype was recorded a few times. The genes are TRBV6-5 and TRBJ1-2, with 7 bases lining up with TRBD1. The germline gives CDR1 MNHEY, CDR2 SVGAGI. After removal of 5 bases from V and 4 bases from J, the junction contained 7 bases not matched to a gene. The CDR3 has 14 residues. Here the CDR3 reads CASSTTGAGYGYTF. The CDR3 DNA follows: TGTGCCAGCAGTACCACAGGGGCTGGCTATGGCTACACCTTC.

The CDR3 DNA reads TGTGCCAGCAGCCGCAGGGGGGGCGAGCAAGAGACCCAGTACTTC. It is translated as CASSRRGGEQETQYF. This chain uses TRBV4-2 with TRBJ2-5; D tentatively fits TRBD1 or TRBD2 (7 bases each). Germline CDR1 and CDR2: LGHNA and YNFKEQ. V lost 4 bases, J lost 2 bases, and 14 bases lay in between. CDR3 size: 15 residues.